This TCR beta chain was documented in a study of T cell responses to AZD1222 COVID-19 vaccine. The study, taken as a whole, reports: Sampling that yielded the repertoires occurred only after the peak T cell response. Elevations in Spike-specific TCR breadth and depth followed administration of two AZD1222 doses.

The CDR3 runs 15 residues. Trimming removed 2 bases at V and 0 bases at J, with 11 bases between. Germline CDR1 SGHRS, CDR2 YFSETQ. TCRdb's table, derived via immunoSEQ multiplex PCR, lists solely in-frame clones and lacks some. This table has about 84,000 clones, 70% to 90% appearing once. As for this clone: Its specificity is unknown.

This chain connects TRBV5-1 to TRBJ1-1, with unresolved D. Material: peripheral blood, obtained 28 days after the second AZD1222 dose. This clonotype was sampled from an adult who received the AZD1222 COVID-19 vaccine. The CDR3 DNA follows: TGCGCCAGCAGCTTAGGAGGCATTATGAACACTGAAGCTTTCTTT. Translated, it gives CASSLGGIMNTEAFF.